The rows below give T cell receptor beta chains drawn from one sample of a study of blood T cell repertoires in COVID-19. Using immunoSEQ multiplex PCR, the repertoire was profiled, and TCRdb retains in-frame clones only, with some absent. The data show roughly 250,000 clones, with approximately 80% seen just once and 4% to 4.5% held by the top ten. Input material: peripheral blood. These receptors were taken from a woman in her 40s with active or convalescent COVID-19. CDR3s leave out the opening cysteine and the closing phenylalanine or tryptophan.

j_call	v_call	cdr3_aa
TRBJ1-5	TRBV28	ASSPVPTGVQPQH
TRBJ1-2	TRBV25-1	ASSDGGWDGYT
TRBJ1-4	TRBV30	AWSDRGEKLF
TRBJ1-6	TRBV28	ASGTGSSYNSPLH
TRBJ1-6	TRBV19	ASSMTPTYNSPLH
TRBJ2-3	TRBV3-1/TRBV3-2	ASSWRGRDTDTQY
TRBJ1-6	TRBV7-3	ASSQGTGNNSPLH
TRBJ1-6	TRBV7-2	ASIRGGTGHSPLH
TRBJ1-6	TRBV10-3	AIGAVAFNSPLH
TRBJ1-6	TRBV9	ASSVGENNSPLH
TRBJ1-3	TRBV19	ASSLGQGRWDTIY
TRBJ2-3	TRBV7-2	ASSRTTSSTQY
TRBJ2-3	TRBV3-1/TRBV3-2	ASSEKAKGTDTQY
TRBJ1-2	TRBV28	ASSSGTGAPGKLGYT
TRBJ2-5	TRBV14	ASSPSWETQY
TRBJ1-5	TRBV2	ASRRTGSDQPQH
TRBJ1-3	TRBV28	ASGSRSSGNTIY
TRBJ1-5	TRBV5-6	ASSFGTGGNQPQH
TRBJ2-5	TRBV6-5	ASSYGQGARETQY
TRBJ1-1	TRBV5-5	ASSLGRRGHTEAF
TRBJ1-5	TRBV5-8	ASSLWGAGGRQPQH
TRBJ2-4	TRBV21-1	ASTRTSGGFLAKNIQY
TRBJ2-7	TRBV27	ASSLQGSYEQY
TRBJ1-1	TRBV30	AWSGGESGGRGNTEAF
TRBJ2-1	TRBV11-2	ASNQGPINEQF
TRBJ2-1	TRBV29-1	SVVPAGGNEQF
TRBJ2-1	TRBV28	ASRPHPGSSYNEQF
TRBJ2-1	TRBV5-1	ASSSRDTLYNEQF
TRBJ1-5	TRBV19	ASSGWDRGLGNQPQH
TRBJ2-5	TRBV7-9	ASSLVRRLAGGPQETQY
TRBJ1-5	TRBV4-1	ASSQLTTPSNQPQH
TRBJ1-6	TRBV7-9	ASSDTRQGNSPLH
TRBJ2-5	TRBV15	ATSRDGLAYTGETQY
TRBJ2-2	TRBV28	ASSPRLITGELF
TRBJ2-1	TRBV6-5	ASSYSRLRNEQF
TRBJ1-2	TRBV6-4	ASSDRGGTDGYT
TRBJ1-4	TRBV5-1	ASSLGGGNEKLF
TRBJ2-2	TRBV19	ASSSGLAGDGELF
TRBJ2-3	TRBV11-3	ASSLESIDTQY
TRBJ2-6	TRBV4-2	ASSSGTGFTGANVLT
TRBJ2-2	TRBV10-3	AISEGTSGGTGELF